This TCR beta chain was identified during a study of human versus mouse CDR3 diversity and MHC coevolution. Germline CDR1 SGHNT, CDR2 YENEEA. The CDR3 is 17 residues long. The V gene end was trimmed by 4 bases and the J gene end by 11 bases; junction bases not matched to a gene: 16. TCRdb's copy holds only in-frame clones and misses some; the assay was immunoSEQ multiplex PCR. The sample records about 60,000 clones, around 94% being singletons. The genes are TRBV11-3 and TRBJ1-4, with TRBD1 matching 10 bases. Sample: naive CD4+ T cells from blood. Subset reported: CD45RO-negative CD62L-positive naive CD4 T cells. The sequence derives from a person aged 60 to 70 in good health. The CDR3 region is CASSSDRQGAGAGKLFF. The DNA for the CDR3 is TGTGCCAGCAGCTCCGACCGACAGGGGGCGGGTGCCGGTAAACTGTTTTTT.